What follows describes a single T cell receptor beta chain. This clonotype was seen repeatedly, ten times or more. No cognate antigen has been identified for it. Base qualities were left out, and no much larger clone turns up one base away. This entry comes from a study of Graves' ophthalmopathy and Graves' hyperthyroidism (dated 2018 in TCRdb). The study in broad terms: Peripheral blood was collected at initial diagnosis, before any treatment. The independent validation cohort included about 20 hyperthyroidism patients plus 17 patients who later progressed from hyperthyroidism to ophthalmopathy. T-cell repertoires of thyroid tissue and blood were compared in six or seven hyperthyroidism patients. To explore V-J signatures that distinguish ophthalmopathy from hyperthyroidism, a discovery set of about a hundred patients was enrolled, made up of 40 to 45 with ophthalmopathy and 57 with stable hyperthyroidism. Once sampling was done, hyperthyroidism patients were given methimazole at a starting dose of 30 mg daily, while ophthalmopathy patients were given high-dose intravenous methylprednisolone. The roughly 91 discovery patients were randomly divided into training and test sets at a 7:3 ratio. The study used TCR beta repertoire signatures to distinguish Graves' ophthalmopathy from Graves' hyperthyroidism and to predict progression to ophthalmopathy. In total, approximately 130 blood samples were TCR-sequenced: approximately 40 ophthalmopathy, over 70 hyperthyroidism and 17 hyperthyroidism-to-ophthalmopathy patients.

Stable hyperthyroidism was defined as no progression to ophthalmopathy within 18 months of follow-up. Patients with hyperthyroidism were aged 18 to 65 years, had been newly diagnosed, and had a disease duration of less than 2 months. Anyone with other autoimmune diseases, uncontrolled infections, pregnancy or lactation was excluded from the study. Diagnosis was based on clinical symptoms, serum thyroxine, TRAb, thyroid ultrasound and orbital computed tomography. PBMCs were isolated from around 10 ml of fresh peripheral blood by Ficoll-Paque density gradient centrifugation. Total RNA was extracted with Trizol reagent and quality-checked on an Agilent 2100 Bioanalyzer. Study-level results and caveats: No statistical method was used to set the sample size in advance, and the investigators knew which group each participant was assigned to. In validation, the model predicted ophthalmopathy progression with roughly 68% sensitivity and 72% to 80% specificity; around twelve predicted patients were CT-confirmed with GO in a median of around 6.5 months. Ophthalmopathy was separated from stable hyperthyroidism by the 13-signature model with 85% to 90% sensitivity and 81% to 84% specificity in cross-validation and with 80%/75% in the test set. Most of the expanded thyroid clonotypes with a frequency above 0.001 were also detected in blood, and it was suggested that the thyroid immune response may be reflected by blood repertoires.

TCR beta CDR3 regions were amplified from RNA transcripts for repertoire sequencing. The first round of RT-PCR was done with HTBI primers and the Qiagen OneStep RT-PCR kit, and was followed by a second round of multiplex PCR, then size selection and purification. Sequencing of the libraries was carried out on an Illumina HiSeq2000 in paired-end mode with 100 bp reads. Regarding the original processing steps: SOAPnuke was used to process the reads, removing any read that contained adapters or uncalled bases, had a mean Phred below 15, or lacked an exact match to the constant primer or identifier. High-quality paired reads were merged with COPE v1.2.5. Unique nucleotide sequences were defined as clonotypes and aligned to IMGT TRB V, D and J references using MiTCR v1.1. Analysis was restricted to V-J combinations with a frequency above 0.0001, which covered over 98% of repertoires. For each V-J combination, a TCR clonal expansion and chaos score was defined as F50 clonal expansion divided by the chaos observed in the TCRdist matrix. Welch's t-statistics and random forest were used to narrow the features down to around 13 V-J combinations, which were then fed into a naive Bayes classifier. The similarity between thyroid and blood repertoires was quantified using the Morisita-Horn index. TCRdb reworked the public reads: Q25 trimming with fastp, MiXCR clone assembly, productive beta chains retained. Merged by CDR3 protein, the rows form single entries marked with the most common genes and DNA. Here the V and J calls rest on TCRdb's processing, not on the authors' analysis. Within this sample are roughly 420,000 distinct CDR3 sequences, with around 21% of them counted one time only. The ten largest clones take up under 3.5% of the sample.

The germline V gene specifies SNHLY as CDR1 and FYNNEI as CDR2. The CDR3 numbers 14 residues from cysteine through phenylalanine. Only the CDR3 region is kept as DNA, spanning 42 bases read in frame from base 1. V is clipped by 7 bases and J by 6 bases, and the sequence between their germline boundaries is 18 bases long. The rearrangement combines TRBV2 with TRBJ1-2, and the D gene may be TRBD1, 5 bases matching. Sequencing was done on a sample of peripheral blood. This TCR came from a woman between 18 and 29 years old with stable Graves' hyperthyroidism. Donor details come from another sample of the same person, matched by shared clones. The DNA sequence is as follows: TGTGCCAGCACTCGCCTGGGACTCCGGGATGGCTACACCTTC. This codes for CASTRLGLRDGYTF.